This T cell receptor beta chain was documented in a study of blood T cell repertoires in COVID-19. Study details: There were acute and convalescent COVID-19 samples, and they came from the United States, Italy and Spain. PBMCs, B-cell-depleted T cells, or T cells were the source of the cDNA or gDNA that made up the material.

TCRdb keeps only in-frame clones here, not all; method: immunoSEQ multiplex PCR. The table has roughly 380,000 clones, more than 75% seen once. Cohort 3 recovery required two negative PCRs, clearance, or symptom resolution. The CDR3 runs 17 residues. V was pared by 5 bases and J by 4 bases, with 15 bases of the junction left unmatched. CDR1 MNHEY and CDR2 SMNVEV come from the germline V gene (reference sequence). Sequencing was performed on PBMCs or T cells enriched from blood (not recorded which). The receptor's source is a man aged 30 to 39 who had recovered from COVID-19. The V call is TRBV27, the J call TRBJ2-3, with 7 bases lining up with TRBD2. The CDR3 region is CASSPVGGGGESDTQYF. Here the CDR3 DNA reads TGTGCCAGCAGTCCAGTCGGTGGCGGGGGAGAGTCAGATACGCAGTATTTT.